A single sample gave rise to the 21 T cell receptor beta chains below, sequenced in a study of OX40 agonist ivuxolimab in advanced cancers. Data came from immunoSEQ multiplex PCR; TCRdb stores just in-frame clones and leaves some out. Seen here are 100,000 to 150,000 clones, 80% to 95% observed once, and the top ten hold more than 0.7%. Specimen: CD4+ or CD8+ T cells sorted from blood, collected in a trial of the OX40 agonist ivuxolimab. Receptors were obtained from an adult with an advanced solid tumor such as melanoma, head and neck, liver or kidney cancer.

The chain combines TRBV5-1 with TRBJ2-1; 9 bases map to TRBD2. The germline CDR1 and CDR2 sequences are SGHRS and YFSETQ. CDR3 length: 21 amino acids. V shed 5 bases, J shed 7 bases, and the junction held 28 bases outside the gene matches. Here the CDR3 reads CASSFYSLAGQDPPVWNEQFF. CDR3 DNA: TGCGCCAGCAGTTTTTACTCCCTAGCGGGACAAGATCCTCCAGTTTGGAATGAGCAGTTCTTC.

The V and J genes are TRBV29-1 and TRBJ1-4; TRBD1 aligns across 7 bases. CDR1 and CDR2 from the germline V gene are SQVTM and ANQGSEA. V shed 5 bases, J shed 6 bases, and the junction held 3 bases outside the gene matches. This CDR3 has 12 amino acids. CDR3 bases: TGCAGCGTTCGACAGGGTGATGAAAAACTGTTTTTT. It encodes CSVRQGDEKLFF.

J is TRBJ2-2 and V is TRBV7-8; D unclear. The CDR3 is 12 amino acids. V shed 4 bases and J shed 8 bases, with 8 bases lying between them. Germline V CDR1 and CDR2: SGHVS, FQNEAQ. The CDR3 here is CASSSLPGELFF. The CDR3, as DNA: TGTGCCAGCAGCTCATTACCGGGGGAGCTGTTTTTT.

The chain couples TRBV15 to TRBJ1-4; D possibly corresponds to TRBD1 (5 bases). This CDR3 is 12 amino acids long. The V end was cut by 5 bases, the J end by 8 bases, with 9 bases between. Germline loops: CDR1 LNHNV, CDR2 YYDKDF (reference sequence). CDR3 nucleotides: TGTGCCACCAGCTTGAGACAGGAAAAACTGTTTTTT. The encoded protein is CATSLRQEKLFF.

The V and J genes are TRBV6-5 and TRBJ1-4; D call uncertain. The germline V gene encodes CDR1 MNHEY and CDR2 SVGAGI. Trimming pared 0 bases from V and 3 bases from J, leaving 11 bases between. The CDR3 is 16 amino acids. The CDR3 region has the DNA TGTGCCAGCAGTTACTCCTTTGGCGGTTCTAATGAAAAACTGTTTTTT. Protein: CASSYSFGGSNEKLFF.

This clone was found once. J is TRBJ2-1 and V is TRBV9; 9 bases match TRBD2. This CDR3 region has 19 residues. The V gene's germline CDR1 is SGDLS and CDR2 YYNGEE. With V trimmed by 4 bases and J by 0 bases, 14 bases remained unmatched. DNA of the CDR3: TGTGCCAGCAGCCTACGAGGTAGCGGGAGTGTTCACTCCTACAATGAGCAGTTCTTC. It specifies CASSLRGSGSVHSYNEQFF.

The rearrangement links TRBV6-5 to TRBJ1-1; D uncertain. The germline gives CDR1 MNHEY, CDR2 SVGAGI. The CDR3 length is 13 residues. Trimming shortened V by 2 bases and J by 5 bases, and 9 bases separated the two germline ends. DNA for the CDR3: TGTGCCAGCAGTTACCAACGGGGAACTGAAGCTTTCTTT. Amino acids: CASSYQRGTEAFF.

The rearrangement uses TRBV11-2 and TRBJ2-1; possibly TRBD1 or TRBD2 for D (5 bases each). CDR1 and CDR2 (germline): SGHAT, FQNNGV. Trimming took off 3 bases at V and 5 bases at J, with 8 bases between the two ends. The CDR3 loop spans 13 amino acids. CDR3 amino acids: CASSFLGDNEQFF. CDR3 nucleotide sequence: TGTGCCAGCAGCTTCCTGGGGGACAATGAGCAGTTCTTC.

V usage is TRBV28 and J usage is TRBJ2-7, with D perhaps TRBD1 or TRBD2 (5 bases each). This CDR3 comprises 15 residues. V was pared by 8 bases and J by 6 bases, with 23 bases between. Germline assignment: CDR1 MDHEN and CDR2 SYDVKM. The CDR3 DNA reads TGTGCCAGCTTCAGCACTGGGGGACCCCTGGGCGAGCAGTACTTC. This sequence encodes CASFSTGGPLGEQYF.

V gene TRBV19 combines with J gene TRBJ1-4; D unclear. V was cut by 6 bases and J by 0 bases, with 8 bases left in between. The CDR3 contains 14 residues. Germline CDR1 is LNHDA and CDR2 is SQIVND (reference sequence). The CDR3 loop reads CASSLLATNEKLFF. CDR3 DNA: TGTGCCAGTAGCCTCTTAGCAACTAATGAAAAACTGTTTTTT.

The rearrangement links TRBV12-5 to TRBJ2-7; possibly TRBD1 for D (6 bases). CDR1 and CDR2 (germline): LGHNT, FRNRAP. The CDR3 has 12 residues. Trimming removed 9 bases from V and 2 bases from J, with 11 bases in between. CDR3 loop: CARPDRTYEQYF. The CDR3 coding sequence is TGTGCTAGGCCGGACAGAACCTACGAGCAGTACTTC.

This chain joins TRBV19 and TRBJ1-5; TRBD1 might be the D (6 bases). This CDR3 comprises 16 residues. The germline V and J ends were trimmed by 5 bases and 1 base, with 15 bases remaining between them. Germline V gene data show CDR1 as LNHDA and CDR2 as SQIVND (reference sequence). The CDR3: CASSLYRARSNQPQHF. CDR3 nucleotides: TGTGCCAGTAGTCTTTACAGGGCGAGGAGCAATCAGCCCCAGCATTTT.

CDR3 nucleotides: TGTGCCAGCACCCGGGACGGTCAAAGCCCCGAGCAGTACTTC. Its translation is CASTRDGQSPEQYF. The chain recombines TRBV6-5 with TRBJ2-5; D is possibly TRBD1 or TRBD2 (5 bases each). Judging by the DNA end, TRBJ2-7 fits better; the J call may be wrong. This CDR3 is 14 amino acids long. CDR1 is MNHEY, CDR2 SVGAGI, per germline.

The DNA of the CDR3 is TGTGCCAGTAGTACCTGGACAGATTACACTGAAGCTTTCTTT. Encoded protein: CASSTWTDYTEAFF. The chain uses TRBV19 and TRBJ1-1, with a possible D match to TRBD1 (6 bases). V shed 4 bases and J shed 3 bases, with 12 bases lying between them. The CDR3 is made up of 14 amino acids. Germline V gene sequence: CDR1 LNHDA, CDR2 SQIVND (reference sequence). Full variable domain (outside the CDR3, taken from reference TRBV19 and TRBJ1-1): DGGITQSPKYLFRKEGQNVTLSCEQNLNHDAMYWYRQDPGQGLRLIYYSQIVNDFQKGDIAEGYSVSREKKESFPLTVTSAQKNPTAFYLCASSTWTDYTEAFFGQGTRLTVV.

The rearrangement uses TRBV14 and TRBJ2-2; 8 nucleotides agree with TRBD2. V shed 8 bases and J 3 bases; nucleotides not matched to a gene: 5. The germline gives CDR1 SGHDN, CDR2 FVKESK. This CDR3 comprises 14 residues. DNA of the CDR3: TGTGCCAGCCGCCCTAGCGGGTACACCGGGGAGCTGTTTTTT. Protein: CASRPSGYTGELFF. Supplemented by reference TRBV14 and TRBJ2-2, the full variable domain reads EAGVTQFPSHSVIEKGQTVTLRCDPISGHDNLYWYRRVMGKEIKFLLHFVKESKQDESGMPNNRFLAERTGGTYSTLKVQPAELEDSGVYFCASRPSGYTGELFFGEGSRLTVL.

The chain is built from TRBV7-9 and TRBJ1-1; D uncertain. Germline assignment: CDR1 SEHNR and CDR2 FQNEAQ (reference sequence). The CDR3 sequence is 14 residues long. Trimming left V 3 bases short and J 0 bases short, with 8 bases between. The CDR3 DNA reads TGTGCCAGCAGCTTGGACGGTTTGAACACTGAAGCTTTCTTT. It codes for CASSLDGLNTEAFF.

V usage is TRBV30 and J usage is TRBJ2-3; TRBD2 aligns across 13 bases. After removal of 0 bases from V and 0 bases from J, the junction contained 12 bases not matched to a gene. The CDR3 is 20 amino acids. Germline CDR1 GTSNPN, CDR2 SVGIG (reference sequence). CDR3 bases: TGTGCCTGGAGTGTTAAGGGACTAGCGGGAAAGATAGCTAGCACAGATACGCAGTATTTT. Translating it yields CAWSVKGLAGKIASTDTQYF.

The rearrangement uses TRBV7-9 and TRBJ2-1, with 13 bases matching TRBD2. The CDR3 totals 16 residues. V shed 5 bases, J shed 5 bases, and the junction held 6 bases outside the gene matches. The V gene's germline CDR1 is SEHNR and CDR2 FQNEAQ (reference sequence). This CDR3 is CASSPGTSGANNEQFF. As DNA, the CDR3 is TGTGCCAGCAGCCCCGGGACTAGCGGGGCGAACAATGAGCAGTTCTTC.

The CDR3 sequence is CASSQASGRAVVGELFF. The CDR3 nucleotides read TGTGCCAGCAGCCAAGCTAGCGGGAGGGCCGTAGTCGGGGAGCTGTTTTTT. The chain couples TRBV14 to TRBJ2-2; TRBD2 agrees at 12 bases. Trimming at V came to 1 base and at J to 7 bases, leaving 7 bases not matched to a gene. The CDR3 contains 17 residues. Germline V gives CDR1 SGHDN, CDR2 FVKESK. Together with reference TRBV14 and TRBJ2-2, the CDR3 gives the full variable domain: EAGVTQFPSHSVIEKGQTVTLRCDPISGHDNLYWYRRVMGKEIKFLLHFVKESKQDESGMPNNRFLAERTGGTYSTLKVQPAELEDSGVYFCASSQASGRAVVGELFFGEGSRLTVL.

The chain employs TRBV25-1 and TRBJ2-7; D is undetermined. The CDR3 has 12 amino acids. Germline lookup yields CDR1 MGHDK and CDR2 SYGVNS. V dropped 2 bases and J dropped 3 bases, with 5 bases sitting between them. The CDR3: CASSENSYEQYF. CDR3 nucleotides: TGTGCCAGCAGTGAAAACAGCTACGAGCAGTACTTC.

The rearrangement links TRBV6-5 to TRBJ2-2, with 7 bases lining up with TRBD1. CDR1 is MNHEY and CDR2 is SVGAGI in the germline V gene. Germline trimming cut 2 bases from V and 5 bases from J; bases unmatched to any gene: 5. The length of the CDR3 is 15 residues. CDR3 region: CASSYGRGPTGELFF. The CDR3 region has the DNA TGTGCCAGCAGTTACGGTAGGGGGCCGACCGGGGAGCTGTTTTTT.